This T cell receptor beta chain was recorded in a study of T cell clonotyping in hematopoietic cell transplantation. Notes on the study in general: Recipient TCR diversity dropped after transplant; expanded clonotypes rose from day 30 to 180.

Only in-frame clones appear in the TCRdb table, and some are missing; sequencing was by immunoSEQ multiplex PCR. Found here are 70,000 or so clones, around 94% of them singletons; the top ten hold roughly 1.7%. The germline gives CDR1 SEHNR, CDR2 FQNEAQ (reference sequence). V dropped 4 bases and J dropped 2; count of bases not matched to a gene: 8. This CDR3 has 15 residues. Notes on this clone: Its antigen is unidentified.

The receptor's source is a man aged 45-65 years in good health. Some clones in this sample may be carry-over from other donors' samples. The specimen was peripheral blood mononuclear cells. V and J are TRBV7-9 and TRBJ2-7, with 7 bases fitting TRBD1. CDR3 nucleotide sequence: TGTGCCAGCAGCTCCACTCGGACAGGAGCCTACGAGCAGTACTTC. Its translation is CASSSTRTGAYEQYF.